Listed below are T cell receptor beta chains from one sample, sequenced in a study of T-cell memory formation after mild COVID-19. TCRdb re-analysed the 5' RACE reads in MiXCR, keeping a single row per CDR3 protein. The sample has 150,000 to 200,000 distinct CDR3 sequences, roughly 28% seen once; the top ten hold more than 10%. Material for sequencing was PBMCs or a T cell subset sorted from them (not recorded which). The source of these receptors is an adult woman who had mild COVID-19 (a few samples of this study predate the infection). Cell type and time point are not known. Both conserved end residues are part of each CDR3. Fields, in order: clone size, D gene, J gene, V gene, CDR3 DNA, CDR3 protein. D genes are given only for firm matches. Not every row has a clone size; where given, it reads once, few, many or a size class.

>NA|NA|TRBJ1-2|TRBV20-1
TGCAGTGCTAGAGATCATGTTGCCGCCGGGGGCTACACCTTC
CSARDHVAAGGYTF
>NA|NA|TRBJ2-4|TRBV7-2
TGTGCCAGCAGCCGCGACTCAAAGGCCAAAAACATTCAGTACTTC
CASSRDSKAKNIQYF
>few|TRBD1|TRBJ2-5|TRBV7-9
TGTGCCAGCAGCGCCCCGGGACAGGGGGATGGCGAGACCCAGTACTTC
CASSAPGQGDGETQYF
>NA|NA|TRBJ1-4|TRBV10-3
TGTGCCATCAGTGACAGGGTTGACGAAAAACTGTTTTTT
CAISDRVDEKLFF
>NA|NA|TRBJ2-5|TRBV29-1
TGCAGCGCTGGGGGGGGCGCGGGACAAGAGACCCAGTACTTC
CSAGGGAGQETQYF
>NA|NA|TRBJ2-5|TRBV11-3
TGTGCCAGCAGCCCGCACGGCACGGAGACCCAGTACTTC
CASSPHGTETQYF
>once|TRBD1|TRBJ2-7|TRBV7-9
TGTGCCAGCAGCTTACTGAGTCCGGGACAGGGTTTCTACGAGCAGTACTTC
CASSLLSPGQGFYEQYF
>NA|NA|TRBJ1-6|TRBV5-1
TGCGCCAGCAGCTTGGCGACAGGTCCACCCCTCCACTTT
CASSLATGPPLHF
>once|TRBD2|TRBJ2-3|TRBV19
TGTGCCAGTAGTATAGGGGCTAGCGGCCTCACAGATACGCAGTATTTT
CASSIGASGLTDTQYF
>few|TRBD2|TRBJ2-1|TRBV5-1
TGCGCCAGCAGCTTGGTCAGCGGGGGGGGCAATGAGCAGTTCTTC
CASSLVSGGGNEQFF
>few|NA|TRBJ2-5|TRBV28
TGTGCCAGCAGTTTATACGAGGGTTTGGAGACCCAGTACTTC
CASSLYEGLETQYF
>few|NA|TRBJ2-5|TRBV7-9
TGTGCCAGCAGCCTCCAGGGCCTGGGGAAGACCCAGTACTTC
CASSLQGLGKTQYF
>NA|NA|TRBJ2-4|TRBV5-1
TGCGCCAGCAGCTTGGGTTTCGGCAAAAACATTCAGTACTTC
CASSLGFGKNIQYF
>NA|NA|TRBJ2-5|TRBV15
TGTGCCACCAGCAGAGGCCAGGGCCCGATGAGTGAGACCCAGTACTTC
CATSRGQGPMSETQYF
>NA|TRBD2|TRBJ2-7|TRBV20-1
TGCAGTGCTAGAGATCTCGCCGGGAGGCTCGCCTACGAGCAGTACTTC
CSARDLAGRLAYEQYF
>few|TRBD2|TRBJ2-3|TRBV11-2
TGTGCCAGCAGCCCTCCCGGGGGGGGCACAGATACGCAGTATTTT
CASSPPGGGTDTQYF
>NA|NA|TRBJ2-4|TRBV6-2/TRBV6-3
TGTGCCAGCAGTTACGGGCTCACTCTAGCCAAAAACATTCAGTACTTC
CASSYGLTLAKNIQYF